Given below is one T cell receptor beta chain in context. Antigen unknown. This sample was taken from a study of shared clonotypes between healthy human individuals. Points from the study as a whole: Among non-shared clonotypes, generation probabilities were lower than among those shared by all four donors. Sampling covered blood only; tissue repertoires likely differ.

Positive CCR7 selection of CD45RO-negative cells yielded the naive CD8 cells, and terminally differentiated effector memory CD45RA+ cells were excluded. Some clones are missing from TCRdb's copy, which holds only in-frame ones; the method was immunoSEQ multiplex PCR. Here the sample spans about 2.2 million clones, 85% to 95% being singletons. Deletions cut 3 bases from V and 0 bases from J, with 14 bases between. There are 17 residues in the CDR3. The germline V gene encodes CDR1 MDHEN and CDR2 SYDVKM. The V call is TRBV28, the J call TRBJ1-4; a possible D gene is TRBD1 (6 bases). The source is a man younger than 35 in good health. Some clones in this sample may be carry-over from other donors' samples. The sample comprised naive CD8+ T cells from PBMCs. The CDR3 loop reads CASSFSRGGATNEKLFF. CDR3 nucleotide sequence: TGTGCCAGCAGTTTTTCCCGAGGGGGTGCAACTAATGAAAAACTGTTTTTT.